This TCR beta chain was recorded in a study of shared T cell receptors in the human thymus. Profiling relied on immunoSEQ multiplex PCR, and the TCRdb table lists in-frame clones only, not all of them. The profile shows some 400,000 clones, 85% to 95% of them singletons. The CDR3 is made up of 12 amino acids. From germline, CDR1 is GTSNPN and CDR2 SVGIG (reference sequence). Deletions cut 0 bases from V and 2 bases from J, with 4 bases between. The TCR sequence derives from a human donor. The specimen sequenced was thymocytes. This chain links TRBV30 with TRBJ1-2; D remains ambiguous. The CDR3 here is CAWSVLNYGYTF. The DNA for the CDR3 is TGTGCCTGGAGTGTCCTAAACTATGGCTACACCTTC.